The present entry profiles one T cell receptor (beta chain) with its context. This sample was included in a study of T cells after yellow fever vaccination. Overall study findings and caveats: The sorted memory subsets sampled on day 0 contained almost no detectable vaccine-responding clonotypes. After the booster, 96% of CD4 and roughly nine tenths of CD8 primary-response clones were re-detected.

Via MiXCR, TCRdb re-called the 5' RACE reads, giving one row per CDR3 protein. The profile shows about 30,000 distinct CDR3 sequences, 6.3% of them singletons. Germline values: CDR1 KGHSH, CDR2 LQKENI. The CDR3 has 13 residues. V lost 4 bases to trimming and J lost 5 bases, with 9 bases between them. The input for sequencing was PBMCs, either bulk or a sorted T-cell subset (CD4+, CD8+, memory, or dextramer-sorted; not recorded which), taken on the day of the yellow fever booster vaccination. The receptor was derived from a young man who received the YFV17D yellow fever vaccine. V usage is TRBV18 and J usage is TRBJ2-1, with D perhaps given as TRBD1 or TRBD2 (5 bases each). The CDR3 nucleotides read TGTGCCAGCTCACGGCTGGGGGACAATGAGCAGTTCTTC. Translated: CASSRLGDNEQFF.